Sequencing of this T cell receptor beta chain was carried out in a study of blood T cell repertoires in COVID-19. Study context: Researchers got acute and convalescent COVID-19 samples from the United States, Italy and Spain.

Germline loops: CDR1 SNHLY, CDR2 FYNNEI. The junction had 3 bases not matched to a gene; V was cut back by 8 bases and J by 1 base. This CDR3 spans 14 amino acids. Sequenced by immunoSEQ multiplex PCR; TCRdb stores in-frame clones only, minus some. The sample includes about 190,000 clones, about 89% of them seen just once. The sequenced sample consisted of peripheral blood. This sequence was found in a man aged 35-49 years with acute or convalescent COVID-19. The chain uses TRBV2 and TRBJ1-5, with 9 bases that match TRBD1. CDR3 bases: TGTGCCAGCCTTGGGACAGGGAGCAATCAGCCCCAGCATTTT. This gives the protein CASLGTGSNQPQHF.